Described below is a single T cell receptor (beta chain) sequence and its context. The CDR3 length is 16 residues. The trim removed 6 bases at V and 1 base at J, leaving 4 bases unmatched. Looked up from germline, CDR1 is LNHDA and CDR2 is SQIVND (reference sequence). Original analysis: Nucleated cell number was recorded as an estimate derived from reference gene primer amplification. Method: immunoSEQ multiplex PCR; TCRdb's copy keeps in-frame clones and lacks some. The V and J calls and clone size are taken from that table; D and trimming were inferred from the DNA. The repertoire holds 150,000 to 200,000 clones, with around 81% as singletons. This sample is part of a study of blood T cell repertoires in COVID-19.

The clonotype was recovered from a woman between 40 and 55 years old with COVID-19, enrolled during active disease. The sequenced sample was peripheral blood. This rearrangement joins TRBV19 to TRBJ2-3; 13 positions match TRBD2. CDR3 residues: CASSVGTSGGTDTQYF. Here the CDR3 DNA reads TGTGCCAGTAGCGTAGGGACTAGCGGGGGCACAGATACGCAGTATTTT.